This is a list of T cell receptor beta chains from one sample in a study of regulatory T cells in long-lasting Graves disease. Via MiXCR, TCRdb re-called the multiplex PCR reads, giving one row per CDR3 protein. The sample holds under 250,000 distinct CDR3 sequences, roughly 19% seen once. This sample also belongs to another study, concerning T cells in Graves' hyperthyroidism and ophthalmopathy.

The sequencing used peripheral blood mononuclear cells (PBMCs), collected at new diagnosis, from a patient treated with antithyroid drugs. These receptors came from a woman between 25 and 40 years old with Graves disease. CDR3s include the opening cysteine and the closing phenylalanine or tryptophan. Fields, in order: V gene, J gene, D gene, clone size, CDR3 protein, CDR3 DNA. A D gene is named only where the DNA matches it firmly. The size of a clone is reported for some rows only, either as once, few or many, or as a class for expanded clones.

TRBV28,TRBJ1-3,.,many,CASRPDISLSGNTIYF,TGTGCCAGCAGACCTGACATATCTCTCTCTGGAAACACCATATATTTT
TRBV4-2,TRBJ1-1,.,.,CASSHLRRPNEGAFF,TGTGCCAGCAGTCACTTAAGACGGCCCAACGAAGGGGCTTTCTTT
TRBV12-3/TRBV12-4,TRBJ2-3,TRBD2,.,CASSPTLSGTSDTQYF,TGTGCCAGCAGTCCCACCCTTAGCGGGACCTCAGATACGCAGTATTTT
TRBV6-1,TRBJ2-7,.,many,CASSPSDSGGQYF,TGTGCCAGCAGTCCGTCGGACAGTGGCGGGCAGTACTTC
TRBV27,TRBJ2-1,.,many,CASREGRTYNEQFF,TGTGCCAGCAGAGAAGGCAGAACTTACAATGAGCAGTTCTTC
TRBV7-9,TRBJ2-3,TRBD2,many,CASSWGGGSTDTQYF,TGTGCCAGCAGCTGGGGGGGGGGGAGCACAGATACGCAGTATTTT
TRBV10-3,TRBJ1-1,TRBD1,many,CAISEGTGVNTEAFF,TGTGCCATCAGTGAGGGGACAGGGGTAAACACTGAAGCTTTCTTT
TRBV6-1,TRBJ1-5,TRBD1,many,CASMTGGSQPQHF,TGTGCCAGCATGACAGGGGGCAGTCAGCCCCAGCATTTT
TRBV2,TRBJ1-5,.,many,CASSAGEGHRNQPQHF,TGTGCCAGCAGTGCAGGGGAGGGACACCGCAATCAGCCCCAGCATTTT
TRBV2,TRBJ2-7,.,many,CASTRSGNEQYF,TGTGCCAGCACCCGATCGGGGAACGAGCAGTACTTC
TRBV30,TRBJ1-1,.,many,CAWRARSNTEAFF,TGTGCCTGGAGGGCACGCTCGAACACTGAAGCTTTCTTT
TRBV6-1,TRBJ2-2,TRBD2,few,CACSVSGGAGELFF,TGTGCCTGCAGTGTCTCCGGGGGGGCCGGGGAGCTGTTTTTT
TRBV12-3/TRBV12-4,TRBJ2-3,TRBD2,many,CASSPRTSGRAGTDTQYF,TGTGCCAGCAGCCCCCGGACTAGCGGGAGGGCCGGCACAGATACGCAGTATTTT
TRBV11-2,TRBJ1-1,TRBD1,many,CASSPTGTGTTFF,TGTGCCAGCAGCCCAACCGGGACAGGGACCACTTTCTTT
TRBV7-9,TRBJ2-5,TRBD1,few,CASSPGTAKQTQYF,TGTGCCAGCAGCCCTGGGACAGCCAAACAGACCCAGTACTTC
TRBV6-2/TRBV6-3,TRBJ2-1,.,few,CASSYSWNYEQFF,TGTGCCAGCAGTTACTCATGGAACTATGAGCAGTTCTTC
TRBV19,TRBJ2-3,.,.,CASRAAGDTQYF,TGTGCCAGCAGGGCCGCGGGAGATACGCAGTATTTT
TRBV5-8,TRBJ1-4,.,.,CASSSLPPEKLFF,TGTGCCAGCAGCTCCCTCCCTCCAGAAAAACTGTTTTTT
TRBV14,TRBJ2-3,TRBD2,many,CASSQGGLADGTDTQYF,TGTGCCAGCAGCCAGGGTGGACTAGCGGATGGCACAGATACGCAGTATTTT
TRBV11-2,TRBJ2-7,.,once,CASSLQGSGEQYF,TGTGCCAGCAGCTTGCAGGGATCCGGGGAGCAGTACTTC
TRBV4-1,TRBJ2-7,TRBD1,few,CASSHVAGTGSSYEQYF,TGCGCCAGCAGCCATGTCGCCGGGACAGGAAGCTCCTACGAGCAGTACTTC
TRBV7-3,TRBJ1-1,.,many,CASSPGDMNTEAFF,TGTGCCAGCAGCCCAGGAGACATGAACACTGAAGCTTTCTTT
TRBV20-1,TRBJ1-2,.,many,CSAKRKGTDRGTGYTF,TGCAGTGCTAAACGGAAGGGGACGGACAGAGGGACGGGCTACACCTTC
TRBV9,TRBJ2-7,TRBD1,.,CASSTRDRGYYEQYF,TGTGCCAGCAGCACCCGGGACAGGGGGTACTACGAGCAGTACTTC
TRBV7-2,TRBJ2-5,.,many,CASSSRRSSVGETQYF,TGTGCCAGCAGCTCGAGGCGTAGTTCAGTTGGAGAGACCCAGTACTTC
TRBV10-3,TRBJ1-1,.,.,CAISEGWAANTEAFF,TGTGCCATCAGTGAAGGATGGGCCGCGAACACTGAAGCTTTCTTT
TRBV12-3/TRBV12-4,TRBJ2-7,TRBD2,.,CASLLAGGQDEQYF,TGTGCCAGTTTACTAGCGGGAGGCCAGGACGAGCAGTACTTC
TRBV6-2/TRBV6-3,TRBJ2-5,.,many,CASSYGGLEKTQYF,TGTGCCAGCAGTTACGGGGGGCTCGAAAAGACCCAGTACTTC
TRBV20-1,TRBJ2-3,.,.,CSVRTAATGTQYF,TGCAGTGTCCGGACAGCTGCCACAGGTACGCAGTATTTT
TRBV12-3/TRBV12-4,TRBJ2-2,TRBD2,many,CASSRTGGPPGELFF,TGTGCCAGCAGTAGGACGGGGGGGCCTCCCGGGGAGCTGTTTTTT
TRBV19,TRBJ2-7,TRBD1,.,CASRGDRGYEQYF,TGTGCCAGTAGGGGGGACAGGGGCTACGAGCAGTACTTC
TRBV7-2,TRBJ2-4,TRBD2,few,CASSLAIVAGGLQYF,TGTGCCAGCAGCTTAGCGATAGTAGCGGGGGGTCTTCAGTACTTC
TRBV6-5,TRBJ2-7,TRBD2,many,CASSWQTSGITSYEQYF,TGTGCCAGCAGTTGGCAGACTAGCGGGATCACCTCTTACGAGCAGTACTTC
TRBV5-1,TRBJ2-7,.,many,CASSGGTVTHF,TGCGCCAGCAGCGGTGGGACGGTAACGCACTTC
TRBV29-1,TRBJ1-1,TRBD1,many,CSVRQGGTEAFF,TGCAGCGTGAGGCAGGGGGGCACTGAAGCTTTCTTT
TRBV5-4,TRBJ1-1,.,.,CASSFSGFPNTEAFF,TGTGCCAGCAGCTTCTCAGGGTTCCCGAACACTGAAGCTTTCTTT
TRBV9,TRBJ2-3,.,few,CASSPGTYTDTQYF,TGTGCCAGCAGCCCTGGGACCTACACAGATACGCAGTATTTT
TRBV7-2,TRBJ2-2,.,many,CASSPHHPRDTGELFF,TGTGCCAGCAGCCCCCACCATCCCAGGGACACCGGGGAGCTGTTTTTT
TRBV29-1,TRBJ1-6,.,.,CSYRTSSNSPLHF,TGCAGTTATCGGACTTCCAGTAATTCACCCCTCCACTTT
TRBV30,TRBJ1-2,TRBD1,.,CAWNPPGTAYGYTF,TGTGCCTGGAACCCGCCCGGGACAGCCTATGGCTACACCTTC
TRBV28,TRBJ2-5,.,.,CASSLQFPETQYF,TGTGCCAGCAGTTTACAGTTCCCCGAAACCCAGTACTTC
TRBV27,TRBJ2-7,.,many,CASSFRQGHGNYEQYF,TGTGCCAGCAGTTTCCGGCAGGGCCACGGGAACTACGAGCAGTACTTC
TRBV2,TRBJ1-1,.,many,CASSEAGLYTEAFF,TGTGCCAGCAGTGAAGCAGGTCTATACACTGAAGCTTTCTTT
TRBV2,TRBJ1-1,.,many,CASSGDNLQWWAFF,TGTGCCAGCAGCGGGGACAATCTCCAGTGGTGGGCTTTCTTT
TRBV3-1,TRBJ2-1,.,many,CASSQYGREQFF,TGTGCCAGCAGCCAATATGGTCGGGAGCAGTTCTTC
TRBV28,TRBJ2-7,TRBD2,.,CASSLSPGLAGLRQYF,TGTGCCAGCAGTCTCTCCCCGGGACTAGCGGGATTAAGGCAGTACTTC
TRBV5-1,TRBJ1-2,.,many,CASSLKGGEGYTF,TGCGCCAGCAGCTTGAAGGGGGGAGAAGGCTACACCTTC
TRBV4-2,TRBJ2-1,TRBD2,few,CASSQFLSGSSYNEQFF,TGTGCCAGCAGCCAGTTCCTTAGCGGGAGCTCCTACAATGAGCAGTTCTTC
TRBV18,TRBJ2-7,.,many,CASSPSDSYEQYF,TGTGCCAGCTCACCGTCTGACTCCTACGAGCAGTACTTC
TRBV15,TRBJ2-1,.,many,CATSSQGSSYNEQFF,TGTGCCACCAGCAGTCAGGGTTCCTCCTACAATGAGCAGTTCTTC
TRBV7-8,TRBJ2-3,.,few,CASSTRTSTDTQYF,TGTGCCAGCAGCACTAGGACTAGCACAGATACGCAGTATTTT
TRBV19,TRBJ1-1,TRBD1,.,CASSIGTGLGAFF,TGTGCCAGTAGTATAGGGACAGGTTTAGGAGCTTTCTTT
TRBV2,TRBJ2-2,.,many,CASSSRTNTGELFF,TGTGCCAGTTCGAGCAGGACGAACACCGGGGAGCTGTTTTTT
TRBV7-6,TRBJ2-2,TRBD1,many,CASSLARDSTVELFF,TGTGCCAGCAGCTTAGCAAGGGACAGCACCGTGGAGCTGTTTTTT